The 8 T cell receptor beta chains below come from one sample, sequenced in a study of T-cell memory formation after mild COVID-19. TCRdb re-called the 5' RACE reads with MiXCR, one entry per CDR3 protein. Counted here are 350,000 to 400,000 distinct CDR3 sequences, around 20% occurring once; the ten biggest clones make up under 15%. Sequencing was carried out using PBMCs or a T cell subset sorted from them (not recorded which). These TCRs come from an adult woman who had mild COVID-19 (a few samples of this study predate the infection). Cell type and time point are not known.

This clonotype was observed a few times. This chain connects TRBV12-3 or TRBV12-4 to TRBJ2-1, with 9 bases that match TRBD1. The CDR3 consists of 14 residues. V lost 1 base and J lost 7; bases outside the gene matches: 2. The CDR3 DNA reads as TGTGCCAGCAGTTTAGTACAGGGGGCGAATGAGCAGTTCTTC. It codes for CASSLVQGANEQFF.

This clonotype was picked up a small number of times. In DNA, the CDR3 is TGCGCCAGCAGCCAACTCTCCTCAGGGAGCTCCAACTCAGATACGCAGTATTTT. Translation gives CASSQLSSGSSNSDTQYF. The J gene is TRBJ2-3, the V gene TRBV4-3; D possibly uses TRBD1 or TRBD2 (5 bases each). Trimming cost V 2 bases and J 4 bases, with 22 bases left between them. The CDR3 totals 18 residues. In germline, CDR1 is LGHNA, CDR2 YSLEER.

The chain links TRBV3-1 to TRBJ1-2; 12 positions match TRBD1. The CDR3 spans 14 residues. Losses at the gene ends were 5 bases for V and 4 bases for J; bases not matched to a gene: 2. Germline CDR1 and CDR2: LGHDT and YNNKEL (reference sequence). Here the CDR3 reads CASSGTGGGYGYTF. The CDR3 DNA is TGTGCCAGCAGCGGGACAGGGGGCGGCTATGGCTACACCTTC.

The rearrangement uses TRBV12-1 and TRBJ2-3; the table's D call of TRBD1 was not tested on the DNA. TRBV12-1 is marked as a pseudogene. CDR3 size: 15 residues. The CDR3 DNA reads TGTGCCAGCAGCTTTGGGGGGGCCGAAGTTGATACGCAGTATTTT. It specifies CASSFGGAEVDTQYF.

This clonotype was counted between two and nine times. The chain links TRBV5-1 to TRBJ2-1; 9 nucleotides line up with TRBD2. Germline CDR1 is SGHRS and CDR2 is YFSETQ. The CDR3 covers 15 residues. V shed 0 bases and J 8 bases; nucleotides not matched to a gene: 6. The CDR3 DNA reads as TGCGCCAGCAGCTTGGCCGAATTAGCGGGGGATGAGCAGTTCTTC. Its translation: CASSLAELAGDEQFF.

This clonotype has more than one count but fewer than ten. This sequence joins TRBV12-3 or TRBV12-4 and TRBJ1-5, with 7 nucleotides matching TRBD1. J lost 4 bases, V lost 5 bases, and 5 bases had no gene match. The CDR3 length is 14 residues. The CDR3 DNA follows: TGTGCCAGCAGTCAGGGACAGCAAAATCAGCCCCAGCATTTT. As protein: CASSQGQQNQPQHF.

This clonotype occurred many times. The genes are TRBV18 and TRBJ2-3; TRBD1 is a possible D gene (5 bases). CDR1 and CDR2 from the germline V gene are KGHSH and LQKENI. The CDR3 loop spans 15 amino acids. Trimming removed 3 bases from V and 6 bases from J, with 16 bases in between. The CDR3 reads CASSPQQESQDTQYF. The DNA for the CDR3 is TGTGCCAGCTCACCTCAACAGGAGAGCCAGGATACGCAGTATTTT.

The chain carries TRBV5-1 and TRBJ1-2, with 9 nucleotides matching TRBD1. V lost 6 bases, J lost 6 bases, and 6 bases stayed unmatched. The CDR3 runs 13 residues. Germline V CDR1 and CDR2: SGHRS, YFSETQ. The CDR3 reads CASTSGQGHGYTF. Here the CDR3 DNA reads TGCGCCAGCACGTCGGGACAGGGACATGGCTACACCTTC.